The 6 T cell receptor beta chains reported below all come from one sample, sequenced in a study of T-cell memory formation after mild COVID-19 (dated by TCRdb to about 2021). Receptor amplification or capture employed 5' RACE. The data were produced on an Illumina NovaSeq 6000. Starting from the raw public reads, TCRdb applied fastp trimming at Q25, assembled clones with MiXCR and retained in-frame beta chains. Each entry is one CDR3 protein sequence, shown with its most common DNA and genes. The sample has around 320,000 distinct CDR3 sequences on record, approximately 19% of them singletons. Around 20% of the sample goes to the ten largest clones. Material: PBMCs or a T cell subset sorted from them (not recorded which). These receptor sequences come from a man aged 18 to 29 who had mild COVID-19 (a few samples of this study predate the infection). The sample titles of this study are shuffled in the database, so cell type and time point are left out; the donor was told from shared clones.

This clonotype has more than one count but fewer than ten. This sequence joins TRBV29-1 and TRBJ2-6; D might be TRBD1 or TRBD2, each matching 5 bases. Trimming took off 4 bases at V and 2 bases at J, with 6 bases between the two ends. CDR3 size: 13 residues. Germline CDR1 SQVTM, CDR2 ANQGSEA. The CDR3 coding sequence is TGCAGCGTTGTGGGGGCTGGGGCCAACGTCCTGACTTTC. It is translated as CSVVGAGANVLTF.

The V and J genes are TRBV29-1 and TRBJ1-1; unclear D gene. Germline assignment: CDR1 SQVTM and CDR2 ANQGSEA. The CDR3 runs to 12 residues. V gave up 4 bases and J gave up 5 bases, with 11 bases separating them. This CDR3 reads CSVVEGLTEAFF. The CDR3 nucleotides are TGCAGCGTTGTAGAGGGTCTGACTGAAGCTTTCTTT.

The chain joins TRBV18 to TRBJ2-5; no definite D call. The CDR3 is made up of 13 amino acids. Germline V gene lookup returns CDR1 KGHSH and CDR2 LQKENI. Trimming removed 2 bases from V and 2 bases from J, with 6 bases in between. The DNA for the CDR3 is TGTGCCAGCTCACCAGGGAAACAAGAGACCCAGTACTTC. Its protein is CASSPGKQETQYF.

In DNA form, the CDR3 reads TGCGCCAGCAGCCAAGGGGACAGTGGTGGAAACACCATATATTTT. Translation gives CASSQGDSGGNTIYF. This chain uses TRBV4-1 with TRBJ1-3, with 7 bases matching TRBD1. Trimming removed 1 base from V and 3 bases from J; junction bases left unmatched: 3. CDR1 and CDR2 (germline): MGHRA, YSYEKL. The CDR3 is made up of 15 amino acids.

This clonotype was detected many times. This chain uses TRBV25-1 with TRBJ2-3; 11 nucleotides line up with TRBD2. CDR3 size: 14 residues. Germline CDR1 MGHDK, CDR2 SYGVNS. The V and J ends lost 3 bases and 4 bases, in that order; junction bases with no gene match: 0. The chain's CDR3 is CASSETSGADTQYF. The DNA for the CDR3 is TGTGCCAGCAGTGAGACTAGCGGGGCAGATACGCAGTATTTT.

This clonotype was counted a few times. This chain uses TRBV5-6 with TRBJ2-7; 8 bases are a match to TRBD1. The length of the CDR3 is 15 residues. CDR1 is SGHDT and CDR2 is YYEEEE in the germline V gene. Germline trimming cut 1 base from V and 2 bases from J; bases unmatched to any gene: 5. Here the CDR3 DNA reads TGTGCCAGCAGCTTGCTTTGGACAGGGACCTACGAGCAGTACGTC. Translated, it gives CASSLLWTGTYEQYV.